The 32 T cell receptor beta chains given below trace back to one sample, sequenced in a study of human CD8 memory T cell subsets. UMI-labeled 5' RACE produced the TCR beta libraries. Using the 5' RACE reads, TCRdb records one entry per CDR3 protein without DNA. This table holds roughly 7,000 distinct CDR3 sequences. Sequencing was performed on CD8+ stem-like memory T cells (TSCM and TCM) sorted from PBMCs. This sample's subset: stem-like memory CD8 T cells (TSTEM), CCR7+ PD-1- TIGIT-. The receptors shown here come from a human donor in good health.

CDR3 sequence: CASSLSRQTPETQYF. The rearrangement uses TRBV28 and TRBJ2-5; there is no DNA to check the TCRdb D call of TRBD1. CDR1 is MDHEN, CDR2 SYDVKM, per germline. This CDR3 contains 15 residues.

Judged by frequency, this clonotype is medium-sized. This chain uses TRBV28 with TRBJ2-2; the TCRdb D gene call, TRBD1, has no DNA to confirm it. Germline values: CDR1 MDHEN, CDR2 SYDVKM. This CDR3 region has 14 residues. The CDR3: CASSPDRNTGELFF.

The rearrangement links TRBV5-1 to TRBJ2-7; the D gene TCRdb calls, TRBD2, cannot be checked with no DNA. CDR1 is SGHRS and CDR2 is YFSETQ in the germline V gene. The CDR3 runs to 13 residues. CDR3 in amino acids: CASSLEGRYEQYF.

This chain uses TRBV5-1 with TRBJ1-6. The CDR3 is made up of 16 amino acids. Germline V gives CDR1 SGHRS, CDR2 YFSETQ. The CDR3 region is CASRPFMSSYNSPLHF.

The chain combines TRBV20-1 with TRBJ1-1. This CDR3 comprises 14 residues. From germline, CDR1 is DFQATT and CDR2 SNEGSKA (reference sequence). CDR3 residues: CSARDPVRTTEAFF.

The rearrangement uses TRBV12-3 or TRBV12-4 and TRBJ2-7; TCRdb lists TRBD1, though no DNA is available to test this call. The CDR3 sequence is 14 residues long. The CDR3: CASSPLGSSYEQYF.

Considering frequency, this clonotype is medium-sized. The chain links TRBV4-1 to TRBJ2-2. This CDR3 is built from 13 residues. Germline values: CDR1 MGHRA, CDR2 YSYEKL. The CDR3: CASSRPNTGELFF.

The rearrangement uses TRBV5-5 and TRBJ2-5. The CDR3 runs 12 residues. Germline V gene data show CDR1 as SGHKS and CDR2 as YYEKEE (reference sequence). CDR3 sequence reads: CASSLGVETQYF.

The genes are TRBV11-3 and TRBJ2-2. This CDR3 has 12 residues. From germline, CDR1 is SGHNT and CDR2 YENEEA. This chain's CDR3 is CASRGYTGELFF.

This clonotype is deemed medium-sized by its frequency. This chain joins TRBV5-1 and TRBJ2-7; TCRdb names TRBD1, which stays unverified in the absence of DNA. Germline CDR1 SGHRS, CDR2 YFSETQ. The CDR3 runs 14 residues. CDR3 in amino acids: CASSLEQGPYEQYF.

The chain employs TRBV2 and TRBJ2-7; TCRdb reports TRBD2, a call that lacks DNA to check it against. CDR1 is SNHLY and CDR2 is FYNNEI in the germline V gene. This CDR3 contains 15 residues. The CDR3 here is CASSEAGLAAYEQYF.

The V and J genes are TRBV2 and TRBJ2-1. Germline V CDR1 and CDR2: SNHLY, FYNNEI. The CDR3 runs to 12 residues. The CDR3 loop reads CASSDPNNEQFF.

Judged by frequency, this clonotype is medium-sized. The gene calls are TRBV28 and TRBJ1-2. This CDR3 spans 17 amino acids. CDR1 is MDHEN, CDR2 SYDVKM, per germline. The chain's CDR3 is CASSWRGGIGILYGYTF.

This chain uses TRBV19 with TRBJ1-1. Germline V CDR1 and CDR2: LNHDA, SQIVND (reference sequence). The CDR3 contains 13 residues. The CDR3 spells CASSILRNTEAFF.

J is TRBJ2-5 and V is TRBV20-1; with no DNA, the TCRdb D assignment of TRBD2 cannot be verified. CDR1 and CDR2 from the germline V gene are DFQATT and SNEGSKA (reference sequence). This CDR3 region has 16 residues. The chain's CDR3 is CSARSLPLTSGETQYF.

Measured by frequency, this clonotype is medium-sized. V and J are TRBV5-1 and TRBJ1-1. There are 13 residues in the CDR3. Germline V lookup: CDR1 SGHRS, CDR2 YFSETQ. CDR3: CASSLEVNTEAFF.

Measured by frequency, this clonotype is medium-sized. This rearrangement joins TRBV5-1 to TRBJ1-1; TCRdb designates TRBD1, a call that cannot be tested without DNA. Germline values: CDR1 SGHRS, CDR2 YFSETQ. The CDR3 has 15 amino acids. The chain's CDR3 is CASSRYEGAGTEAFF.

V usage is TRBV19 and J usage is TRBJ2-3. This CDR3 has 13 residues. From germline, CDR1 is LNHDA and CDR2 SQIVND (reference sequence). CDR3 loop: CASSIVFTDTQYF.

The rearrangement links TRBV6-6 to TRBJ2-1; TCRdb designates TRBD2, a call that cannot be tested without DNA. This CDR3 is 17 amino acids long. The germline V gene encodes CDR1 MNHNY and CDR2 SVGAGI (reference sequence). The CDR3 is CASSYSIEDPGGNEQFF.

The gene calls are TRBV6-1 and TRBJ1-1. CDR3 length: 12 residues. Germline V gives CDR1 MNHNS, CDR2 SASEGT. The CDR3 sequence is CASSVSETEAFF.

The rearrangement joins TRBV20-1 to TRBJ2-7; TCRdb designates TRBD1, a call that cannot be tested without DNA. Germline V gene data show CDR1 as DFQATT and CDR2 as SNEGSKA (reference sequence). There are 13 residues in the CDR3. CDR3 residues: CSARTPGQGEQYF.

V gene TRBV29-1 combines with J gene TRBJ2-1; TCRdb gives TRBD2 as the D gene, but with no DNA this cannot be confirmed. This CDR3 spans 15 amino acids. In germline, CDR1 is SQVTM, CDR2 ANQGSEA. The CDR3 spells CSVDGVARSYNEQFF.

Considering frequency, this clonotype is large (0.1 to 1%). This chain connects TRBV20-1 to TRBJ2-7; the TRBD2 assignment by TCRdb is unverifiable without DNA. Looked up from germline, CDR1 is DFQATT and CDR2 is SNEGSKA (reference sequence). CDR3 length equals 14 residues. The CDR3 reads CSARDLGPSDEQYF.

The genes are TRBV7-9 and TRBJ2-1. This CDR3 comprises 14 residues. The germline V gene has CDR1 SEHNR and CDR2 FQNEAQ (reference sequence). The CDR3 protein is CASRELERVTFTFF.

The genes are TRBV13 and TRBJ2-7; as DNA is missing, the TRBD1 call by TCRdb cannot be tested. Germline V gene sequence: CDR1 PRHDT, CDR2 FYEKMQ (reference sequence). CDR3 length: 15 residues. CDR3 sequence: CASSPLGTYNGEQYF.

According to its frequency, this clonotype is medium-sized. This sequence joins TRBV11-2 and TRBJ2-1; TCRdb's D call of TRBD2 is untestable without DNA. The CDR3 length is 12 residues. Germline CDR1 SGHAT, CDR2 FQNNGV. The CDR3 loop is CASSRWTGEQFF.

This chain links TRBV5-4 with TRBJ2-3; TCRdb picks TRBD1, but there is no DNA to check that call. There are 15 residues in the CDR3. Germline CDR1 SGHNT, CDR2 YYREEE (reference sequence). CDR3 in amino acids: CASRAGTGNLDTQYF. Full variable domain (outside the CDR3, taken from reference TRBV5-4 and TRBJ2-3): ETGVTQSPTHLIKTRGQQVTLRCSSQSGHNTVSWYQQALGQGPQFIFQYYREEENGRGNFPPRFSGLQFPNYSSELNVNALELDDSALYLCASRAGTGNLDTQYFGPGTRLTVL.

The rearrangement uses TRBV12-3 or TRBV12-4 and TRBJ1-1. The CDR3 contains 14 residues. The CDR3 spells CASTLGTVNTEAFF.

CDR3: CASSVPGTGGEQYF. The chain uses TRBV28 and TRBJ2-7; TCRdb outputs TRBD1, but without DNA this stays unchecked. The germline CDR1 and CDR2 sequences are MDHEN and SYDVKM. CDR3 length: 14 amino acids.

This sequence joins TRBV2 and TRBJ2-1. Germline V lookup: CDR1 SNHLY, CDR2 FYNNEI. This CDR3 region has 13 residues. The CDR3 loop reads CASEKWVGNEQFF.

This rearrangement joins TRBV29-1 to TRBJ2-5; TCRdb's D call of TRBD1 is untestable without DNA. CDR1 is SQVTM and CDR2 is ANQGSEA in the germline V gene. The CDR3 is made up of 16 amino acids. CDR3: CSVEFSGSPRRETQYF. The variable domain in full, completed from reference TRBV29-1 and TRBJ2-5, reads SAVISQKPSRDICQRGTSLTIQCQVDSQVTMMFWYRQQPGQSLTLIATANQGSEATYESGFVIDKFPISRPNLTFSTLTVSNMSPEDSSIYLCSVEFSGSPRRETQYFGPGTRLLVL.

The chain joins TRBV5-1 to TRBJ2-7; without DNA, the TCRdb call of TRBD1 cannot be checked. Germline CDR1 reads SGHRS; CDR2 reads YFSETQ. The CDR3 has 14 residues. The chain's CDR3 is CASSSGTGRYEQYF.